These 15 T cell receptor beta chains came from one sample sequenced in a study of T-cell reconstitution after alpha-beta-depleted transplantation in children (dated by TCRdb to about 2016). The sample's treatment or condition label, in plain terms: allogeneic hematopoietic cell transplantation with graft depleted of TCRalphabeta T cells and CD19 B cells. Library method: PCR. The run used an Illumina HiSeq 2500. Molecular barcoding was employed in the preparation of TCR libraries, with unique molecular identifiers being used to normalize TCRbeta repertoire quantification. Using fastp at Q25 and MiXCR, TCRdb reprocessed the public reads and kept productive beta chains. Rows are unified per CDR3 protein, each entry keeping the most common DNA and genes. The sample table shows approximately 980,000 distinct CDR3 sequences, and roughly 29% are seen once. The leading ten clones occupy roughly 27% of the sample.

Here the sequenced sample was PBMCs, mostly from graft donor cells, taken 360 days after TCRalphabeta/CD19-depleted stem cell transplant. All receptors come from a boy in the first two years of life who had a stem cell transplant for SCID, so the T cells may come from the graft donor.

The rearrangement joins TRBV5-1 to TRBJ1-2; TRBD1 might be the D (5 bases). V lost 4 bases to trimming and J lost 4 bases, with 11 bases between them. The CDR3 spans 13 residues. The germline gives CDR1 SGHRS, CDR2 YFSETQ. The CDR3 DNA follows: TGCGCCAGCAGCCCGGGGCGCATCTATGGCTACACCTTC. Translated: CASSPGRIYGYTF.

This chain uses TRBV11-2 with TRBJ2-3; the match to TRBD2 covers 12 bases. The germline V gene encodes CDR1 SGHAT and CDR2 FQNNGV. V lost 1 base and J lost 5; bases outside the gene matches: 10. This CDR3 region has 18 residues. DNA for the CDR3: TGTGCCAGCAGCTTAGTCCCAGCTAGCGGGGGGGCCGAAGATACGCAGTATTTT. Encoded protein: CASSLVPASGGAEDTQYF. The entire variable domain, with the rest obtained from reference TRBV11-2 and TRBJ2-3, is as follows: EAGVAQSPRYKIIEKRQSVAFWCNPISGHATLYWYQQILGQGPKLLIQFQNNGVVDDSQLPKDRFSAERLKGVDSTLKIQPAKLEDSAVYLCASSLVPASGGAEDTQYFGPGTRLTVL.

This CDR3 reads CASSDQGAHTEAFF. Written as DNA, the CDR3 is TGTGCCAGCAGCGACCAGGGGGCCCACACTGAAGCTTTCTTT. The gene calls are TRBV2 and TRBJ1-1; 8 bases are a match to TRBD1. The junction had 6 bases not matched to a gene; V was cut back by 6 bases and J by 3 bases. The germline gives CDR1 SNHLY, CDR2 FYNNEI. The CDR3 consists of 14 residues.

There are a few counts of this clonotype. V usage is TRBV6-5 and J usage is TRBJ2-1, with 7 bases matching TRBD1. J lost 12 bases, V lost 2 bases, and 4 bases had no gene match. This CDR3 region has 12 residues. The germline V gene has CDR1 MNHEY and CDR2 SVGAGI. The CDR3 sequence: CASSYGTGVQFF. CDR3 bases: TGTGCCAGCAGTTACGGCACAGGGGTGCAGTTCTTC.

This chain links TRBV12-3 or TRBV12-4 with TRBJ2-5; 8 bases are shared with TRBD1. With 6 bases clipped from V and 2 bases from J, the junction kept 5 bases outside the gene matches. The length of the CDR3 is 14 residues. The CDR3 nucleotides read TGTGCCAGCAGGCAAGGGACAGGTCAAGAGACCCAGTACTTC. Translating it yields CASRQGTGQETQYF.

This chain links TRBV24-1 with TRBJ2-2; the D gene is possibly TRBD2 (6 bases). The V gene's germline CDR1 is KGHDR and CDR2 SFDVKD. The V and J ends lost 7 bases and 0 bases respectively, with 11 bases between them. The CDR3 covers 15 residues. For the CDR3, the DNA is TGTGCCACCAGAGGCGGGGAGGCGAACACCGGGGAGCTGTTTTTT. It translates to CATRGGEANTGELFF.

The gene calls are TRBV2 and TRBJ2-5; D is possibly TRBD2 (5 bases). From germline, CDR1 is SNHLY and CDR2 FYNNEI. This CDR3 comprises 14 residues. V was pared by 0 bases and J by 5 bases, with 10 bases between. The CDR3 DNA reads as TGTGCCAGCAGTGAAGCGCATTCGGGGGAGACCCAGTACTTC. This codes for CASSEAHSGETQYF.

The J gene is TRBJ1-1, the V gene TRBV6-5, with a possible D match to TRBD1 (5 bases). The germline V gene encodes CDR1 MNHEY and CDR2 SVGAGI. The V and J ends lost 6 bases and 4 bases respectively, with 15 bases between them. This CDR3 contains 14 residues. The CDR3: CASRLGQVSTEAFF. For the CDR3, the DNA is TGTGCCAGCAGACTGGGGCAGGTTAGCACTGAAGCTTTCTTT.

This clonotype was picked up many times. One junction end disagrees with the germline gene, perhaps due to a read error. V is TRBV12-3 or TRBV12-4 and J is TRBJ2-5, with D possibly TRBD2 on 6 matching bases. The CDR3 is 14 amino acids. The CDR3 DNA sequence: TGCGCCAGCAGCCCCGGAGGGGCCCAAGAGACCCAGTACTTC. This translates into CASSPGGAQETQYF.

The chain joins TRBV7-2 to TRBJ2-1; weak D call: TRBD2 (6 bases). Germline CDR1 and CDR2: SGHTA and FQGNSA. There are 16 residues in the CDR3. V lost 1 base to trimming and J lost 3 bases, with 13 bases between them. Here the CDR3 DNA reads TGTGCCAGCAGCTTAGTGCGGGTAGCGGACTACAATGAGCAGTTCTTC. Amino acids: CASSLVRVADYNEQFF.

This clonotype was counted only a few times. This chain connects TRBV11-2 to TRBJ2-3, with a tentative D call TRBD1 (6 bases). V was shortened by 4 bases and J by 0 bases, with 14 bases between the two germline ends. Germline assignment: CDR1 SGHAT and CDR2 FQNNGV. This CDR3 is built from 16 residues. Here the CDR3 reads CASSSRRTVSTDTQYF. The DNA of the CDR3 is TGTGCCAGCAGCTCAAGACGGACAGTTAGCACAGATACGCAGTATTTT.

The chain recombines TRBV5-1 with TRBJ2-7; D is possibly TRBD1 (6 bases). Germline V gene sequence: CDR1 SGHRS, CDR2 YFSETQ. Trimming left V 2 bases short and J 2 bases short, with 17 bases between. CDR3 length: 16 residues. The CDR3 bases are TGCGCCAGCAGCTTTGGGCCGACCGGGGACACCTACGAGCAGTACTTC. Amino acid sequence: CASSFGPTGDTYEQYF.

This clonotype occurred many times. V usage is TRBV5-1 and J usage is TRBJ2-5; TRBD1 aligns across 8 bases. V shed 4 bases, J shed 1 base, and the junction held 3 bases outside the gene matches. From germline, CDR1 is SGHRS and CDR2 YFSETQ. The CDR3 runs to 14 residues. CDR3 sequence (DNA): TGCGCCAGCAGCCTGGGACAGGCCCAAGAGACCCAGTACTTC. As protein: CASSLGQAQETQYF.

The DNA for the CDR3 is TGTGCCAGCTCACCACCGGGACTAGCGGGGGGTTTCTCTGGGGCCAACGTCCTGACTTTC. Encoded protein: CASSPPGLAGGFSGANVLTF. The genes are TRBV18 and TRBJ2-6; 15 nucleotides align to TRBD2. The CDR3 contains 20 residues. Germline lookup yields CDR1 KGHSH and CDR2 LQKENI. Unmatched junction bases numbered 3, after V lost 0 bases and J lost 0 bases.

CDR3: CASSPSRTGGRYEQYF. The CDR3 DNA is TGTGCCAGCAGTCCTTCCCGGACAGGGGGCAGGTACGAGCAGTACTTC. The rearrangement links TRBV28 to TRBJ2-7, with TRBD1 matching 11 bases. The CDR3 is 16 amino acids. Germline CDR1 is MDHEN and CDR2 is SYDVKM. Trimming removed 5 bases from V and 4 bases from J; junction bases left unmatched: 10.